Listed below are T cell receptor beta chains from one sample, sequenced in a study of post-analysis software for immune sequencing data. In TCRdb, the PCR reads were re-called with MiXCR into one record per CDR3 protein. The top ten hold 4.5% to 7.5% of the sample, which has roughly 570,000 distinct CDR3 sequences, around 36% seen once. Sequenced: blood. These receptors all come from a girl aged 2-17 years with multiple sclerosis. The CDR3 runs from the conserved cysteine through the conserved F or W. The order of the fields is D gene, clone size, V gene, J gene, CDR3 protein, CDR3 DNA. A D gene is named only where the DNA matches it firmly. Clone size is given for some rows only: seen once, a few or many times, or a class if the clone is expanded.

NA	NA	TRBV12-3/TRBV12-4	TRBJ1-1	CASSGRVNTEAFF	TGTGCCAGCAGCGGCAGGGTTAACACTGAAGCTTTCTTT
TRBD1	few	TRBV29-1	TRBJ2-5	CSVAGGDREPQYF	TGCAGCGTTGCGGGTGGGGACAGGGAGCCCCAGTACTTC
TRBD1	few	TRBV29-1	TRBJ1-2	CSVGYTGQNYGYTF	TGCAGCGTCGGTTATACGGGACAGAACTATGGCTACACCTTC
NA	few	TRBV5-1	TRBJ2-3	CASSLGWDPSTDTQYF	TGCGCCAGCAGCCTGGGGTGGGACCCAAGCACAGATACGCAGTATTTT
NA	NA	TRBV5-6	TRBJ1-4	CASSLGGSVPPNEKLFF	TGTGCCAGCAGCTTGGGGGGGAGTGTCCCTCCTAATGAAAAACTGTTTTTT
TRBD2	few	TRBV5-1	TRBJ2-7	CASRTNSGGYEQYF	TGCGCCAGCAGAACTAACTCGGGGGGCTACGAGCAGTACTTC
NA	NA	TRBV9	TRBJ2-7	CASSVSGVPTYEQYF	TGTGCCAGCAGCGTATCTGGGGTTCCCACCTACGAGCAGTACTTC
NA	few	TRBV20-1	TRBJ1-5	CSAREGGQPQHF	TGCAGTGCTAGAGAGGGGGGCCAGCCCCAGCATTTT
NA	NA	TRBV7-3	TRBJ2-1	CASRTGPDRDEQFF	TGTGCCAGCAGGACAGGACCAGACCGGGATGAGCAGTTCTTC
NA	few	TRBV25-1	TRBJ1-2	CASSEAGANYGYTF	TGTGCCAGCAGTGAGGCAGGGGCTAACTATGGCTACACCTTC
TRBD1	NA	TRBV13	TRBJ2-3	CASSPRTGGRADTQYF	TGTGCCAGCAGCCCCCGGACAGGGGGAAGAGCAGATACGCAGTATTTT
NA	few	TRBV20-1	TRBJ2-7	CSARNDNPSDEQYF	TGCAGTGCTAGAAACGACAACCCCTCGGACGAGCAGTACTTC
NA	NA	TRBV7-9	TRBJ2-1	CASSWIGNEQFF	TGTGCCAGCAGCTGGATAGGCAATGAGCAGTTCTTC
NA	NA	TRBV4-1	TRBJ2-1	CASSQPDTSPYNEQFF	TGCGCCAGCAGCCAACCTGACACTAGTCCCTACAATGAGCAGTTCTTC
NA	NA	TRBV7-8	TRBJ1-4	CASLQTRGGTNEKLFF	TGTGCCAGCCTTCAAACAAGGGGGGGGACTAATGAAAAACTGTTTTTT
TRBD2	NA	TRBV6-2/TRBV6-3	TRBJ2-7	CASTYASGRTTSEQYF	TGTGCCAGCACCTACGCTAGCGGGAGAACTACATCCGAGCAGTACTTC
NA	NA	TRBV29-1	TRBJ2-4	CSAVPGPKNIQYF	TGCAGCGCCGTCCCCGGACCCAAAAACATTCAGTACTTC
NA	NA	TRBV18	TRBJ1-2	CAGLQPGAGYYGYTF	TGTGCCGGACTACAACCGGGAGCTGGATACTATGGCTACACCTTC
NA	few	TRBV6-1	TRBJ1-4	CASQRGTNEKLFF	TGTGCCAGCCAGCGGGGAACTAATGAAAAACTGTTTTTT
TRBD1	few	TRBV3-1	TRBJ1-5	CASSRQGAQPQHF	TGTGCCAGCAGCCGACAGGGGGCTCAGCCCCAGCATTTT
NA	NA	TRBV7-3	TRBJ2-5	CASSVPGPDTTQYF	TGTGCCAGCAGCGTCCCGGGACCTGACACGACCCAGTACTTC
NA	few	TRBV12-3/TRBV12-4	TRBJ2-7	CASSRAALSPEQYF	TGTGCCAGCTCGCGGGCGGCTCTGTCCCCCGAGCAGTACTTC
NA	few	TRBV6-2/TRBV6-3	TRBJ2-7	CASSYWPGPATYEQYF	TGTGCCAGCAGTTACTGGCCGGGACCGGCCACCTACGAGCAGTACTTC
NA	many	TRBV5-1	TRBJ1-2	CASSLGGYGYTF	TGTGCCAGCAGTTTAGGGGGCTATGGCTACACCTTC
NA	NA	TRBV7-2	TRBJ2-1	CASSRGRSGGGPYNEQFF	TGTGCCAGCAGCCGAGGGAGGAGCGGTGGAGGGCCCTACAATGAGCAGTTCTTC
TRBD2	NA	TRBV7-2	TRBJ2-1	CASSFLLAGVRNEQFF	TGTGCCAGTAGCTTCTTACTCGCGGGGGTACGCAATGAGCAGTTCTTC
TRBD2	NA	TRBV7-3	TRBJ2-3	CASSSPPGAGGSTDTQYF	TGTGCCAGCAGCTCCCCCCCGGGAGCGGGGGGAAGCACAGATACGCAGTATTTT
TRBD2	few	TRBV12-3/TRBV12-4	TRBJ2-3	CASSRTSRSDTQYF	TGTGCCAGCAGTAGGACTAGCCGGTCAGATACGCAGTATTTT
NA	few	TRBV7-2	TRBJ2-5	CASSLGPQTRTEQYF	TGTGCCAGCAGCTTAGGACCACAAACGAGGACAGAGCAGTACTTC
TRBD2	NA	TRBV15	TRBJ2-4	CATSQGTSGGANIQYF	TGTGCCACCAGCCAAGGGACTAGCGGGGGGGCGAACATTCAGTACTTC
NA	NA	TRBV11-2	TRBJ1-1	CASSSQPPEAFF	TGTGCCAGCAGCTCTCAACCCCCGGAAGCTTTCTTT
TRBD2	few	TRBV3-1	TRBJ2-1	CASSPRLADNEQFF	TGTGCCAGCAGCCCACGACTAGCGGACAATGAGCAGTTCTTC
TRBD1	few	TRBV7-8	TRBJ2-7	CASTLGQGYEQYF	TGTGCCAGCACCCTGGGACAGGGCTACGAGCAGTACTTC
NA	NA	TRBV4-1	TRBJ1-2	CASSQVVTGYGYTF	TGCGCCAGCAGCCAAGTGGTGACGGGCTATGGCTACACCTTC
TRBD2	few	TRBV7-3	TRBJ2-1	CASSWETSGGDEQFF	TGTGCCAGCAGCTGGGAGACTAGCGGGGGCGATGAGCAGTTCTTC
NA	NA	TRBV12-3/TRBV12-4	TRBJ2-6	CASSSDRTTTSGANVLTF	TGTGCCAGCAGTTCCGACAGGACGACCACCTCTGGGGCCAACGTCCTGACTTTC
NA	NA	TRBV5-1	TRBJ2-7	CASSAVAWPIFFLREQYF	TGCGCCAGCAGCGCGGTGGCTTGGCCAATCTTCTTTTTGCGCGAGCAGTACTTC
NA	NA	TRBV5-1	TRBJ2-5	CASSLGRVQETQYF	TGCGCCAGCAGCTTGGGCAGGGTCCAAGAGACCCAGTACTTC
NA	NA	TRBV11-3	TRBJ2-3	CASSTVNTDTQYF	TGTGCCAGCAGCACCGTAAACACAGATACGCAGTATTTT
NA	once	TRBV13	TRBJ2-1	CASSIRGLEQFF	TGTGCCAGCAGTATAAGAGGGCTTGAGCAGTTCTTC
NA	many	TRBV4-1	TRBJ2-7	CASSQDRPPSYEQYF	TGCGCCAGCAGCCAAGATAGGCCACCCTCCTACGAGCAGTACTTC